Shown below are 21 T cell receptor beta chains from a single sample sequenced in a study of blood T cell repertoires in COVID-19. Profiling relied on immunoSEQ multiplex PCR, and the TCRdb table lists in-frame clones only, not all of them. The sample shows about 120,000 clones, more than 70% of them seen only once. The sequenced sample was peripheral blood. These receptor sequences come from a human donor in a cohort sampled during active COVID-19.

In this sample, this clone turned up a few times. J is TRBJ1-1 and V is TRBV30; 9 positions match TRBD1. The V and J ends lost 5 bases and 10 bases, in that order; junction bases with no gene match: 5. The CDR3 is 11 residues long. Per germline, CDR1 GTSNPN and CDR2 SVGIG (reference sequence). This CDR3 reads CAWHRGLGAFF. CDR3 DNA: TGTGCCTGGCACAGGGGGCTAGGAGCTTTCTTT.

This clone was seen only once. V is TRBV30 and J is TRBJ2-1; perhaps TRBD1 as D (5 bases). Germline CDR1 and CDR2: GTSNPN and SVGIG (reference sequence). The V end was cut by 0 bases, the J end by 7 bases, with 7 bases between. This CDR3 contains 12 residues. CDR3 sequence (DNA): TGTGCCTGGAGTGTACCAGGGAATGAGCAGTTCTTC. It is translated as CAWSVPGNEQFF. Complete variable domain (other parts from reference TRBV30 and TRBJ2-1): SQTIHQWPATLVQPVGSPLSLECTVEGTSNPNLYWYRQAAGRGLQLLFYSVGIGQISSEVPQNLSASRPQDRQFILSSKKLLLSDSGFYLCAWSVPGNEQFFGPGTRLTVL.

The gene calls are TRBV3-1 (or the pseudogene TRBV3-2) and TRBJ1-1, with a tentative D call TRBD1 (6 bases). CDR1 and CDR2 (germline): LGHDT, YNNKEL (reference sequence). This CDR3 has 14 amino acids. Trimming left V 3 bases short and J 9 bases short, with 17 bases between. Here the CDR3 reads CASSHRGQQTQAFF. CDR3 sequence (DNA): TGTGCCAGCAGCCATCGCGGACAGCAAACTCAAGCTTTCTTT.

This CDR3 reads CASSLAYADEQYF. CDR3 DNA sequence: TGTGCCAGTAGCCTGGCGTACGCGGACGAGCAGTACTTC. The genes are TRBV19 and TRBJ2-7, with D hard to call. V lost 6 bases, J lost 5 bases, and 14 bases lay in between. The V gene's germline CDR1 is LNHDA and CDR2 SQIVND (reference sequence). The CDR3 runs 13 residues.

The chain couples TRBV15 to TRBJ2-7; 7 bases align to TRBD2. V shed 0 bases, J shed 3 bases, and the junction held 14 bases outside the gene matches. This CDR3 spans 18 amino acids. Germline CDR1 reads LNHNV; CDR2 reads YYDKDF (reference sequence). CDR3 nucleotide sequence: TGTGCCACCAGCAGAGAGAGGGGATTGGAGGCGGGGGTCTACGAGCAGTACTTC. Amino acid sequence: CATSRERGLEAGVYEQYF.

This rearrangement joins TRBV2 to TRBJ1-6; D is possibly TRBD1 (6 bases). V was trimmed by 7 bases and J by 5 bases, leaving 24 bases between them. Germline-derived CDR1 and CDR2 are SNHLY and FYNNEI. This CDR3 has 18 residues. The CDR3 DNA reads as TGTGCCAGCACCGCCATGGGGGGGCGAGGGAAAGATAATTCACCCCTCCACTTT. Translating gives CASTAMGGRGKDNSPLHF.

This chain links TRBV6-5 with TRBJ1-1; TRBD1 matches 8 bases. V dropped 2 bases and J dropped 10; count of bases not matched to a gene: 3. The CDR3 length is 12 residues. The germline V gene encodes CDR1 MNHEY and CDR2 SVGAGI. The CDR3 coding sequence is TGTGCCAGCAGTTACGGGACAGGTGTAGCTTTCTTT. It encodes CASSYGTGVAFF.

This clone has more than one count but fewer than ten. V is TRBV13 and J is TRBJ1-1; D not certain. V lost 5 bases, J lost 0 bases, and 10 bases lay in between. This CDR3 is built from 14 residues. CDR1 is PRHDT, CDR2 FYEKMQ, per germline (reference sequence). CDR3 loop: CASSLSVMNTEAFF. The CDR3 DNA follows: TGTGCCAGCAGCCTATCTGTAATGAACACTGAAGCTTTCTTT.

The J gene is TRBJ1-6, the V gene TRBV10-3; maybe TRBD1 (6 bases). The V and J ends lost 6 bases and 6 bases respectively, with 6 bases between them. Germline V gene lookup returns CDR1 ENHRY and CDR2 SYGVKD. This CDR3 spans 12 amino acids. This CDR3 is CAIRDSNSPLHF. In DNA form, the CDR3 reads TGTGCCATCAGGGACAGTAATTCACCCCTCCACTTT.

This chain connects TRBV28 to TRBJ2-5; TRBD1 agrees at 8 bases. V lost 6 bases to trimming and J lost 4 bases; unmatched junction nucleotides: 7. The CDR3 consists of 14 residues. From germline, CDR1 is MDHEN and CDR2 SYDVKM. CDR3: CASRHQGAIETQYF. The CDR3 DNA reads TGTGCCAGCAGACACCAGGGGGCAATAGAGACCCAGTACTTC.

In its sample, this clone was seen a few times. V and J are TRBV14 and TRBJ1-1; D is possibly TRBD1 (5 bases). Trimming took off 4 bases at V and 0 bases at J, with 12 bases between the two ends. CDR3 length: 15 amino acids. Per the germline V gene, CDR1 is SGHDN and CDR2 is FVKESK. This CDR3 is CASSPTTVMNTEAFF. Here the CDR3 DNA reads TGTGCCAGCAGCCCAACGACAGTCATGAACACTGAAGCTTTCTTT.

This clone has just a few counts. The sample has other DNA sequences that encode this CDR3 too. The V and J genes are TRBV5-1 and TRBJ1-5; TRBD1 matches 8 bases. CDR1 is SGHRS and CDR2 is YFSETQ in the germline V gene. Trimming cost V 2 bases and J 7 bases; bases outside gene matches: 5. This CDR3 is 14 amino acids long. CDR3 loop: CASSLGQGGQPQHF. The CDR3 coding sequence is TGCGCCAGCAGCTTAGGACAGGGTGGCCAGCCCCAGCATTTT.

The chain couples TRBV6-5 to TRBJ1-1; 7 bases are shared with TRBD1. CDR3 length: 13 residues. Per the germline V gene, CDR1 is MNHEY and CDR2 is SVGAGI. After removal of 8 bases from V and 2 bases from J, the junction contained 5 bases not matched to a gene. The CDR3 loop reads CASRQGYNTEAFF. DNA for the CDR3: TGTGCCAGCCGACAGGGTTATAACACTGAAGCTTTCTTT.

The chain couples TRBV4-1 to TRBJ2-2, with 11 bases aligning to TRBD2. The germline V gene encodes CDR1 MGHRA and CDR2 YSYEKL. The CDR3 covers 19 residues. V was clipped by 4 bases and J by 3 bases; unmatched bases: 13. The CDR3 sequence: CASSPLAGGNLKDTGELFF. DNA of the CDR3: TGCGCCAGCAGCCCGTTAGCGGGGGGGAATTTGAAGGACACCGGGGAGCTGTTTTTT.

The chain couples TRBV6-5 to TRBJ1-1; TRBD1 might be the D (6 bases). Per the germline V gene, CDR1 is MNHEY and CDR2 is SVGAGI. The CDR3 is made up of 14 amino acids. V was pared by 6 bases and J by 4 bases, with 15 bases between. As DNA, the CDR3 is TGTGCCAGCAGCTTCACTACAGGGCGCACTGAAGCTTTCTTT. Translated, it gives CASSFTTGRTEAFF.

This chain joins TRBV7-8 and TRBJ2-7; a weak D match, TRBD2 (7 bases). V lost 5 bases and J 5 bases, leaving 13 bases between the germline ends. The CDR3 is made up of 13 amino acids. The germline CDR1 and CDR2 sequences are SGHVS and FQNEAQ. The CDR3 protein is CASSRGAMDEQYF. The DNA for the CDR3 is TGTGCCAGCAGCCGGGGGGCTATGGACGAGCAGTACTTC.

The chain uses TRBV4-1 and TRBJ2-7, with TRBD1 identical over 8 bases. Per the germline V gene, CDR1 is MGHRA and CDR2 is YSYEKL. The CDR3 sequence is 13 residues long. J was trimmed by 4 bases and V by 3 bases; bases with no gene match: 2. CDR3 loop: CASSQDREYEQYF. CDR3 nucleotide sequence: TGCGCCAGCAGCCAGGACAGGGAATACGAGCAGTACTTC.

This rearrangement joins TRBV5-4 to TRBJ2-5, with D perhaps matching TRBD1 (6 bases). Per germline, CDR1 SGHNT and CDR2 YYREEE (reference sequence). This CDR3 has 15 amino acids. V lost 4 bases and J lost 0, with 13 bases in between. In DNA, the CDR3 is TGTGCCAGCAGCGTTGCGGACAGAGACCAAGAGACCCAGTACTTC. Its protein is CASSVADRDQETQYF.

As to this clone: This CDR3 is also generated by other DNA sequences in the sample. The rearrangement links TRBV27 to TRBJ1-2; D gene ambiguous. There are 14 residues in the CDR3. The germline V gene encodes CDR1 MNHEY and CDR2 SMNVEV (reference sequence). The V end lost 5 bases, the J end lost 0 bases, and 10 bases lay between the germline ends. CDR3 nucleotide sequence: TGTGCCAGCAGTCTCTCAAGAGCTAACTATGGCTACACCTTC. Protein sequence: CASSLSRANYGYTF.

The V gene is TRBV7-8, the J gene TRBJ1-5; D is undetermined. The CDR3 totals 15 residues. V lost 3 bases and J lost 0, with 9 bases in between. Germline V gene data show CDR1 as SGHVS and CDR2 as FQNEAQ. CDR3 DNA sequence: TGTGCCAGCAGCTTCGAGGGCTATAGCAATCAGCCCCAGCATTTT. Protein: CASSFEGYSNQPQHF. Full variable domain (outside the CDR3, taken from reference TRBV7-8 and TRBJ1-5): GAGVSQSPRYKVAKRGQDVALRCDPISGHVSLFWYQQALGQGPEFLTYFQNEAQLDKSGLPSDRFFAERPEGSVSTLKIQRTQQEDSAVYLCASSFEGYSNQPQHFGDGTRLSIL.

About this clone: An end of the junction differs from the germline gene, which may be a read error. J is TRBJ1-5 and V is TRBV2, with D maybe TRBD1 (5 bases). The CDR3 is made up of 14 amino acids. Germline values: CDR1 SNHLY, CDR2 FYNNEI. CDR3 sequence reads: CASNEWGGNQPQHF. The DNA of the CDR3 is TGTGCCAGCAATGAATGGGGGGGCAATCAGCCCCAGCATTTT.